This T cell receptor (beta chain) came from a study of identical twins. Each cDNA held unique molecular identifiers, and template switching gave it a universal primer site. TCRdb ran MiXCR on the 5' RACE reads and lists one entry per CDR3 protein. Of 540,000 or so distinct CDR3 sequences detected, around 20% appear once; the ten largest clones hold 0.48%. CDR3 length equals 15 residues. J was trimmed by 3 bases and V by 2 bases; bases with no gene match: 8. The germline gives CDR1 SGHRS, CDR2 YFSETQ. This clonotype was observed a few times. A further study also used this sample, focusing on yellow fever vaccine responses in identical twins. From that report: Twins reportedly had a vaccine T cell response that seemed partly convergent, partly personalized.

Sequences were obtained from CD4+ T cells sorted from blood. V and J are TRBV5-1 and TRBJ2-7, with 7 bases matching TRBD1. This receptor was taken from a woman between 18 and 29 years old in good health. CDR3 protein: CASSLSEGARYEQYF. CDR3 sequence (DNA): TGCGCCAGCAGCTTATCTGAGGGGGCGCGCTACGAGCAGTACTTC.